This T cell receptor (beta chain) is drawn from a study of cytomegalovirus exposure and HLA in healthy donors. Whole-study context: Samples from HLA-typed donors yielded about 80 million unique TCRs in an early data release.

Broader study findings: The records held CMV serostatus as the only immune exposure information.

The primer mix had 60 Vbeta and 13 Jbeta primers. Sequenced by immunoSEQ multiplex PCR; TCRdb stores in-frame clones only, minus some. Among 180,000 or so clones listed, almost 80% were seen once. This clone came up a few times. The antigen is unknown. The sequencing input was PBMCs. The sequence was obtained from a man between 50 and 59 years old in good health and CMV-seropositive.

The CDR3 region is CASSEAFWAGEGNTIYF. The CDR3 bases are TGTGCCAGCAGTGAAGCATTTTGGGCAGGGGAGGGAAACACCATATATTTT. The J gene is TRBJ1-3, the V gene TRBV6-1; D perhaps matches TRBD1 (6 bases). The CDR3 spans 17 residues. Deletions cut 0 bases from V and 4 bases from J, with 16 bases between. Germline CDR1 is MNHNS and CDR2 is SASEGT.